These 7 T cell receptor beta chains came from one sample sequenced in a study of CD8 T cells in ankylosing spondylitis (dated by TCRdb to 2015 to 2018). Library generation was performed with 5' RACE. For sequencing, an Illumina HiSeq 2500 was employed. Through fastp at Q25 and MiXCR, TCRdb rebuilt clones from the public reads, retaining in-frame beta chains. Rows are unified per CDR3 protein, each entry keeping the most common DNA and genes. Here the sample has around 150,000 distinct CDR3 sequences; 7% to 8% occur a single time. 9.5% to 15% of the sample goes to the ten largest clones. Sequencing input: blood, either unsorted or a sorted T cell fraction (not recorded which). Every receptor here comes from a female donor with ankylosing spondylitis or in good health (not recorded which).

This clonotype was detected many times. DNA of the CDR3: TGTGCCAGCAGCAGGGGGGGCCAGGTCTCCTACGAGCAGTACTTC. Translation: CASSRGGQVSYEQYF. V usage is TRBV7-9 and J usage is TRBJ2-7, with D possibly being TRBD2 (7 bases). This CDR3 contains 15 residues. Per the germline V gene, CDR1 is SEHNR and CDR2 is FQNEAQ (reference sequence). The V end was cut by 5 bases, the J end by 0 bases, with 14 bases between.

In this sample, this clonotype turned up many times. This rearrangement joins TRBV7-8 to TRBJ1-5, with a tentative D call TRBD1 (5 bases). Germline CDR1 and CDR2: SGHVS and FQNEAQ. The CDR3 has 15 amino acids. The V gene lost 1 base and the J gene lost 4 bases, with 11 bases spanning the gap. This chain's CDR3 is CASSLDPWGNQPQHF. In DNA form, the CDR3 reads TGTGCCAGCAGCTTAGACCCCTGGGGGAATCAGCCCCAGCATTTT.

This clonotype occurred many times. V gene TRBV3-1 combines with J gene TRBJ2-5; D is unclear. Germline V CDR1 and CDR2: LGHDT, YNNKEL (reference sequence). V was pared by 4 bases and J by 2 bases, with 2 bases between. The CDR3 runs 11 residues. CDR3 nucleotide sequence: TGTGCCAGCAGCCGGCAAGAGACCCAGTACTTC. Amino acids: CASSRQETQYF.

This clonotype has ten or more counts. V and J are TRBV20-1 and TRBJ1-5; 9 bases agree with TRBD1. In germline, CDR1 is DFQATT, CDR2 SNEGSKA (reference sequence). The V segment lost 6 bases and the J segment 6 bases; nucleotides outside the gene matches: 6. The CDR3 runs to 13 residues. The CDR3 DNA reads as TGCAGTGCCGTGACAGGGGGGGTTCAGCCCCAGCATTTT. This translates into CSAVTGGVQPQHF.

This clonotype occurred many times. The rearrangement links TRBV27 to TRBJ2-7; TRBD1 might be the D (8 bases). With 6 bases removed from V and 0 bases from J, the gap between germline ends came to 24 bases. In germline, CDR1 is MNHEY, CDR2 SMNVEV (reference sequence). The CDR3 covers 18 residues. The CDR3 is CASRRQGRGSISSYEQYF. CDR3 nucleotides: TGTGCCAGCAGACGACAGGGGAGGGGATCCATTAGCTCCTACGAGCAGTACTTC.

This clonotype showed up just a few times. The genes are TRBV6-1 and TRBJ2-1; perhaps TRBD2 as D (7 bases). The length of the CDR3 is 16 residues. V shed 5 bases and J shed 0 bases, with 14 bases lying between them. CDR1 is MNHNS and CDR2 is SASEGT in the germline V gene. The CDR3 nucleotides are TGTGCCAGCAGTCAAGGGGGAGGGATCTCCTACAATGAGCAGTTCTTC. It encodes CASSQGGGISYNEQFF.

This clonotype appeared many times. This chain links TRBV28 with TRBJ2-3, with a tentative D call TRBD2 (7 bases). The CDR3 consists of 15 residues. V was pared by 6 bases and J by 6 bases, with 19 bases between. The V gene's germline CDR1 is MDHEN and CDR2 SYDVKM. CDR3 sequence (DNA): TGTGCCAGCAGCCGACGGGGGGCTGATCTCGATACGCAGTATTTT. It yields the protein CASSRRGADLDTQYF. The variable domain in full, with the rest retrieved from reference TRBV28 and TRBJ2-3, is DVKVTQSSRYLVKRTGEKVFLECVQDMDHENMFWYRQDPGLGLRLIYFSYDVKMKEKGDIPEGYSVSREKKERFSLILESASTNQTSMYLCASSRRGADLDTQYFGPGTRLTVL.